The sequence of this T cell receptor beta chain was determined in a study of cytomegalovirus exposure and HLA in healthy donors. From germline, CDR1 is SGHRS and CDR2 YFSETQ. This CDR3 is 13 amino acids long. Trimming cost V 6 bases and J 1 base, with 11 bases left between them. 13 Jbeta primers and 60 Vbeta primers were used for the PCR. The protocol was immunoSEQ multiplex PCR, while the TCRdb copy is restricted to in-frame clones and leaves out a portion. The sample holds approximately 190,000 clones; more than 80% are singletons and the top ten take over 2%. The sequence derives from a woman aged 45-65 years in good health and CMV-seropositive. The sequenced sample was PBMCs. The chain carries TRBV5-1 and TRBJ2-7, with D perhaps TRBD1 (6 bases). The CDR3 region is CASTGDPSYEQYF. Here the CDR3 DNA reads TGCGCCAGCACAGGGGACCCTTCCTACGAGCAGTACTTC.